This T cell receptor beta chain comes out of a study of blood T cell repertoires in COVID-19. Across the study: The samples span acute and convalescent COVID-19 from the United States, Italy and Spain.

In the study's own analysis: Estimated nucleated cell counts came from reference gene primer amplification. Libraries were prepared by immunoSEQ multiplex PCR; TCRdb keeps only in-frame clonotypes and omits some of them. V and J calls and clone size follow that table, whereas D and trimming were derived from the DNA. Of about 96,000 clones in the sample, approximately 84% were seen once. The CDR3 loop spans 15 amino acids. CDR1 is MNHEY, CDR2 SVGAGI, per germline. With V trimmed by 4 bases and J by 3 bases, 4 bases remained unmatched. This sequence originates from a woman in her fifties or sixties with acute or convalescent COVID-19. Source material: peripheral blood. The chain recombines TRBV6-5 with TRBJ2-5; 11 positions agree with TRBD2. The CDR3 region is CASSWAGLAEETQYF. The CDR3 coding sequence is TGTGCCAGCAGTTGGGCGGGACTAGCGGAAGAGACCCAGTACTTC.